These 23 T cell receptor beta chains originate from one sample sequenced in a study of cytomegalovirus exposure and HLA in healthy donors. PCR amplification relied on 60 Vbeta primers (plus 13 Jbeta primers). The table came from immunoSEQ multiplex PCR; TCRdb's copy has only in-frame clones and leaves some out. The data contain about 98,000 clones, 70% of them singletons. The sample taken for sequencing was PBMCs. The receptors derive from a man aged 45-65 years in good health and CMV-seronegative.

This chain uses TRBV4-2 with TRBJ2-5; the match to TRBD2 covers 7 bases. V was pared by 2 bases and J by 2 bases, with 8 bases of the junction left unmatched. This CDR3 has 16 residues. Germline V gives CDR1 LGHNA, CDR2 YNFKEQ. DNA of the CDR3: TGTGCCAGCAGCCAAATCGGGGGGACCTTTCAAGAGACCCAGTACTTC. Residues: CASSQIGGTFQETQYF.

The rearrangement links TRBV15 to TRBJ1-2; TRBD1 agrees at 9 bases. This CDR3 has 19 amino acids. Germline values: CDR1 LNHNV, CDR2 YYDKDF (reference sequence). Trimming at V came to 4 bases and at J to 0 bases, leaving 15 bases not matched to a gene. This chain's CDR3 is CATSTPRRGQGTANYGYTF. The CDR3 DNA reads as TGTGCCACCAGCACTCCCAGGCGGGGACAGGGAACGGCTAACTATGGCTACACCTTC.

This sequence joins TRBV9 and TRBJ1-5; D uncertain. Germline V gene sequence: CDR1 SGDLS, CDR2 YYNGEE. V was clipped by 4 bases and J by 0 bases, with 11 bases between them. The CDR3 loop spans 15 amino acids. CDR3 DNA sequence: TGTGCCAGCAGCCTGTCGGGGTCTAGCAATCAGCCCCAGCATTTT. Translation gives CASSLSGSSNQPQHF.

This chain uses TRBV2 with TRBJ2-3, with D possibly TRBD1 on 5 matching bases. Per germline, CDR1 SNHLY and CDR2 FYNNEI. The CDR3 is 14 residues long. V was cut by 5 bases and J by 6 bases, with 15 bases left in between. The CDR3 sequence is CASSLRQLEDTQYF. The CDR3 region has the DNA TGTGCCAGCAGTCTCCGACAGCTCGAGGATACGCAGTATTTT.

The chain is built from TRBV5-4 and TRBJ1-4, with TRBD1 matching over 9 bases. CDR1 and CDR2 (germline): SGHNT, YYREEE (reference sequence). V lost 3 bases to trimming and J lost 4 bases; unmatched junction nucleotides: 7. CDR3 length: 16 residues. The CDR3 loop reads CASSSKVTGGNEKLFF. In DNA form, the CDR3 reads TGTGCCAGCAGCTCGAAGGTGACAGGGGGTAATGAAAAACTGTTTTTT.

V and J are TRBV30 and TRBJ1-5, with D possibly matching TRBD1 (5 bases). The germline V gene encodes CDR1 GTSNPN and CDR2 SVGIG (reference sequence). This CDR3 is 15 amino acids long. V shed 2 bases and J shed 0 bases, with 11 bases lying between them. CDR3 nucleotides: TGTGCCTGGAGTCGCGGGGGTTATAGCAATCAGCCCCAGCATTTT. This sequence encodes CAWSRGGYSNQPQHF.

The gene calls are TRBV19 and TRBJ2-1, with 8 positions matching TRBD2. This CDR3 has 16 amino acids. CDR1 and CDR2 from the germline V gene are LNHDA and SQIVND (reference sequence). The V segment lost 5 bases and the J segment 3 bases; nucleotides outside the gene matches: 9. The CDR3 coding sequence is TGTGCCAGTAGTCCCTCTCGGGAGGGGCTCTACAATGAGCAGTTCTTC. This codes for CASSPSREGLYNEQFF.

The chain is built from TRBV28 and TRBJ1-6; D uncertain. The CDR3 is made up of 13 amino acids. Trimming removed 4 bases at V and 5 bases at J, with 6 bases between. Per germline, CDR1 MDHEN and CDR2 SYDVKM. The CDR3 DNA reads TGTGCCAGCAGTTACAGCCATAATTCACCCCTCCACTTT. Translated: CASSYSHNSPLHF.

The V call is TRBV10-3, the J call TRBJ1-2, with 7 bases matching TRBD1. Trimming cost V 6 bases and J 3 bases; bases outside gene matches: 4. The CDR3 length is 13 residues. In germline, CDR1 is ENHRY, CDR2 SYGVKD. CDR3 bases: TGTGCCATCAGGGAAGGGGGCTACTATGGCTACACCTTC. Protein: CAIREGGYYGYTF.

In DNA form, the CDR3 reads TGTGCCAGCACCAACGCCGGGACTAGCGGGAGTACGATCGAGCAGTACTTC. As protein: CASTNAGTSGSTIEQYF. The rearrangement links TRBV28 to TRBJ2-7; TRBD2 agrees at 14 bases. The germline CDR1 and CDR2 sequences are MDHEN and SYDVKM. J was trimmed by 6 bases and V by 7 bases; bases with no gene match: 14. The CDR3 loop spans 17 amino acids.

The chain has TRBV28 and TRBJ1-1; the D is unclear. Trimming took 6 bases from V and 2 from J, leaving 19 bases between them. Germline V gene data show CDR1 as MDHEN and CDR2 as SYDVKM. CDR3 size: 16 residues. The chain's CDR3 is CASRGKIGRTNTEAFF. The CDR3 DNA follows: TGTGCCAGCAGGGGGAAGATAGGACGGACTAACACTGAAGCTTTCTTT.

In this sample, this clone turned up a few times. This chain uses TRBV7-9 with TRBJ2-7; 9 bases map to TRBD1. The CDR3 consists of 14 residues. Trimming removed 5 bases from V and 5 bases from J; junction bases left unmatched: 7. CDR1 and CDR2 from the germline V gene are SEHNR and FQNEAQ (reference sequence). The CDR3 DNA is TGTGCCAGCAGCCACGACAGGGGGGGCGACGAGCAGTACTTC. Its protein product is CASSHDRGGDEQYF.

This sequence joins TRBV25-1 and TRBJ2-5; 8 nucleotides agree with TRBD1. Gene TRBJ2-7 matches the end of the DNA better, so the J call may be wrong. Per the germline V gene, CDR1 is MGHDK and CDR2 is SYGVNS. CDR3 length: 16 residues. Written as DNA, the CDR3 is TGTGCCAGCAGTGGGTCGAGGACAGGGAACTTCTACGAGCAGTACTTC. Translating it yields CASSGSRTGNFYEQYF.

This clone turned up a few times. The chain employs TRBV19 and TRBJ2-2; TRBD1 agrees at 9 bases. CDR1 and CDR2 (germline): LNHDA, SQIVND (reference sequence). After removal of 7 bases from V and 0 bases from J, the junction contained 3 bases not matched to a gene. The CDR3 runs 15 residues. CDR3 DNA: TGTGCCAGTAAGGGGACAGGGACGAACACCGGGGAGCTGTTTTTT. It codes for CASKGTGTNTGELFF.

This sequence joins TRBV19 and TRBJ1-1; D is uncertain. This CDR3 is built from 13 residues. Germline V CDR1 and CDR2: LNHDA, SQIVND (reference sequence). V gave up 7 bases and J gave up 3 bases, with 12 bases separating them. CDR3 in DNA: TGTGCCAGTACGGTAGGCGGCCACACTGAAGCTTTCTTT. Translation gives CASTVGGHTEAFF.

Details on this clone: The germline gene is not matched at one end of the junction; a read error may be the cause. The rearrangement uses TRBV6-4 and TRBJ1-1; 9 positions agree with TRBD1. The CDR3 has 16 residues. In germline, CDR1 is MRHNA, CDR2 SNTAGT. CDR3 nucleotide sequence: TGTGCCAGCCGTGAACAACCGGGACAGGGGAACACTGAAGCTTTCTTT. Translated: CASREQPGQGNTEAFF.

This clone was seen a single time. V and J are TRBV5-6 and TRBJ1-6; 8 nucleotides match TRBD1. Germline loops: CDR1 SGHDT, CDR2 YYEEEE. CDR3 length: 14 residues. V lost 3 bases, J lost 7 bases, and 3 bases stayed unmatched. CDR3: CASSWGQANSPLHF. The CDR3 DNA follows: TGTGCCAGCAGCTGGGGACAGGCCAATTCACCCCTCCACTTT. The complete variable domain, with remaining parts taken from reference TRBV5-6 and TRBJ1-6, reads DAGVTQSPTHLIKTRGQQVTLRCSPKSGHDTVSWYQQALGQGPQFIFQYYEEEERQRGNFPDRFSGHQFPNYSSELNVNALLLGDSALYLCASSWGQANSPLHFGNGTRLTVT.

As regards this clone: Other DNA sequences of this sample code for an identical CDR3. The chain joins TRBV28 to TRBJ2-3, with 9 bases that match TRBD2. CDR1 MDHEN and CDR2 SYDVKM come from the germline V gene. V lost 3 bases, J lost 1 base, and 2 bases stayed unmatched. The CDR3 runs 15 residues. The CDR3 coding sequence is TGTGCCAGCAGTTTGCGGGGGGGCGGCACAGATACGCAGTATTTT. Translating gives CASSLRGGGTDTQYF.

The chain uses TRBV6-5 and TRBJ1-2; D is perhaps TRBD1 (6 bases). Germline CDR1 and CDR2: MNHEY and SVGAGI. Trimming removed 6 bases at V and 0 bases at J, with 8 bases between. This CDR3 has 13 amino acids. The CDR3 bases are TGTGCCAGCAGCGGGACACCTAACTATGGCTACACCTTC. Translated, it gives CASSGTPNYGYTF.

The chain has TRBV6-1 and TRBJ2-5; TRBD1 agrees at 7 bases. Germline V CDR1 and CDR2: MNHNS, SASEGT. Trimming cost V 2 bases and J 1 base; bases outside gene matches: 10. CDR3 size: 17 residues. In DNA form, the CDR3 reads TGTGCCAGCAGTGAATTTGGTCCGGGGACAGTCCAAGAGACCCAGTACTTC. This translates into CASSEFGPGTVQETQYF.

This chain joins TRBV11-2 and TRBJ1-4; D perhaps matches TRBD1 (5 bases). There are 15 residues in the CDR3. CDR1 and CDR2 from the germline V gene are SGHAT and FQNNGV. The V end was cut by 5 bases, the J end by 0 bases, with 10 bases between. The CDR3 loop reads CASSDQGATNEKLFF. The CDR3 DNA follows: TGTGCCAGCAGCGACCAGGGCGCAACTAATGAAAAACTGTTTTTT.

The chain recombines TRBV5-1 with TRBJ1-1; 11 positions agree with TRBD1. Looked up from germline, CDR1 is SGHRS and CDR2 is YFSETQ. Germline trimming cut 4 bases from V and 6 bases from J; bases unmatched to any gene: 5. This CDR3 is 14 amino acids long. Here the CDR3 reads CASSGTGGSPEAFF. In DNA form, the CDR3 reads TGCGCCAGCAGCGGGACAGGGGGATCACCTGAAGCTTTCTTT. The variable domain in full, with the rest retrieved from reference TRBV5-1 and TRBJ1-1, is KAGVTQTPRYLIKTRGQQVTLSCSPISGHRSVSWYQQTPGQGLQFLFEYFSETQRNKGNFPGRFSGRQFSNSRSEMNVSTLELGDSALYLCASSGTGGSPEAFFGQGTRLTVV.

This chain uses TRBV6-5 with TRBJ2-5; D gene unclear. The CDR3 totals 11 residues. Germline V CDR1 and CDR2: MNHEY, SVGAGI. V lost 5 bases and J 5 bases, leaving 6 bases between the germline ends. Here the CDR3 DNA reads TGTGCCAGCAGTACTCGGGAGACCCAGTACTTC. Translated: CASSTRETQYF.